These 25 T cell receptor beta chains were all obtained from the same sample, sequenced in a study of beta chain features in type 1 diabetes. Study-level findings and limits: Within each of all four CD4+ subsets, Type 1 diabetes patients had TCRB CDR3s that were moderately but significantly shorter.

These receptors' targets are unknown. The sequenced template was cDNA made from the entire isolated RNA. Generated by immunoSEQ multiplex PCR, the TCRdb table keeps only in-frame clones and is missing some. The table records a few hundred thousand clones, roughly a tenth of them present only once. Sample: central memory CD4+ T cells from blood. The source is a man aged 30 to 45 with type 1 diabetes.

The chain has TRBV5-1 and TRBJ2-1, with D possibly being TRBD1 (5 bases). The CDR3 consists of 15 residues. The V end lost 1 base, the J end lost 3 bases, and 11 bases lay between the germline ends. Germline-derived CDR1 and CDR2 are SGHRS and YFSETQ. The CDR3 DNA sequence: TGCGCCAGCAGCTTGTCTGACAGCCTCTACAATGAGCAGTTCTTC. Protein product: CASSLSDSLYNEQFF.

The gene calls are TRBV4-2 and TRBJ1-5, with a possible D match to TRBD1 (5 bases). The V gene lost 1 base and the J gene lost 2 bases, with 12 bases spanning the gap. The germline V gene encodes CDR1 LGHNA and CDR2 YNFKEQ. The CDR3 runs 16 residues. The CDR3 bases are TGTGCCAGCAGCCAAGGGGGACCCCAGGGCAATCAGCCCCAGCATTTT. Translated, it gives CASSQGGPQGNQPQHF.

As DNA, the CDR3 is TGTGCCAGCAGCTTAGCAGGGTGGGACACAGATACGCAGTATTTT. It yields the protein CASSLAGWDTDTQYF. The genes are TRBV7-6 and TRBJ2-3; D gene ambiguous. This CDR3 contains 15 residues. Trimming left V 0 bases short and J 2 bases short, with 9 bases between. Germline values: CDR1 SGHVS, CDR2 FNYEAQ.

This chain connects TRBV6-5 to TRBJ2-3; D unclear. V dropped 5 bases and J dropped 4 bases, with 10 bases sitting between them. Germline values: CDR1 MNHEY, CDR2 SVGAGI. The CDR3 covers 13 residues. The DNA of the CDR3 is TGTGCCAGCAGTCCCCCCCACGCAGATACGCAGTATTTT. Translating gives CASSPPHADTQYF.

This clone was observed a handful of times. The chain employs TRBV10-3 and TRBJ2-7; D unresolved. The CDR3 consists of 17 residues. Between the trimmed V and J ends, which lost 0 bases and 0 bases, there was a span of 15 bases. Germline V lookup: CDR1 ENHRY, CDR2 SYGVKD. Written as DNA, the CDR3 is TGTGCCATCAGTGAGTCGGGTCTGGCAAAAATCTCCTACGAGCAGTACTTC. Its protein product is CAISESGLAKISYEQYF.

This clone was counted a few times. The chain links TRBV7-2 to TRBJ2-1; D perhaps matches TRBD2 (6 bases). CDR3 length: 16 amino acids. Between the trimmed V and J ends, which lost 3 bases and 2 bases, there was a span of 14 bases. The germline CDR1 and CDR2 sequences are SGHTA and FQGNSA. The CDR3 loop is CASSLGLRSTYNEQFF. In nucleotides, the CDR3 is TGTGCCAGCAGCTTGGGACTGCGGAGCACCTACAATGAGCAGTTCTTC.

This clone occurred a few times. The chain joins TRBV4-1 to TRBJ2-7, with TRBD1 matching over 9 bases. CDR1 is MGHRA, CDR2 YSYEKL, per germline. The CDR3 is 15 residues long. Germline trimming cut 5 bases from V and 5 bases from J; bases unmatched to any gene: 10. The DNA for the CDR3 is TGCGCCAGCAGCACTTTGACAGGGGGACTTAACGAGCAGTACTTC. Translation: CASSTLTGGLNEQYF.

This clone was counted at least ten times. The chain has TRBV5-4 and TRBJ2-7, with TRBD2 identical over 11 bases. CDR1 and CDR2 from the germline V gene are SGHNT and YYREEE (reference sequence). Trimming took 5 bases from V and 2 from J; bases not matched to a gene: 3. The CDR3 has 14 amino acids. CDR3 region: CASSLAGGPYEQYF. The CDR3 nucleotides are TGTGCCAGCAGTTTAGCGGGAGGGCCCTACGAGCAGTACTTC.

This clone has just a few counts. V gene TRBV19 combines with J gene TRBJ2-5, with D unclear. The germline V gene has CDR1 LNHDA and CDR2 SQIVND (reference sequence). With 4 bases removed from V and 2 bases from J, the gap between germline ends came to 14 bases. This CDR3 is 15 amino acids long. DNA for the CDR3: TGTGCCAGTAGTAGCCCGGCGAGGTCTCAAGAGACCCAGTACTTC. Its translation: CASSSPARSQETQYF.

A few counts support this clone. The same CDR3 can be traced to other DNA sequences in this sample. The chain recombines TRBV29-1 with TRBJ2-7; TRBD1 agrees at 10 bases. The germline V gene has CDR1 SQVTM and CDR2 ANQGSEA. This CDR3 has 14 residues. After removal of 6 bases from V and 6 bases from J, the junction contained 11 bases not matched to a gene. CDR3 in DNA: TGCAGCGTAAAGAAAGGGACAGGGGTGAGCGAGCAGTACTTC. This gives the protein CSVKKGTGVSEQYF.

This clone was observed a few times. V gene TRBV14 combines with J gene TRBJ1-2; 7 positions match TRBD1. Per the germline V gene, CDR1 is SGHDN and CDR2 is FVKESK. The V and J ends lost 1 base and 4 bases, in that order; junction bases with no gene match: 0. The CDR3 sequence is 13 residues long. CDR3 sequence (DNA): TGTGCCAGCAGCCAAGGGACAGGCTATGGCTACACCTTC. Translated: CASSQGTGYGYTF.

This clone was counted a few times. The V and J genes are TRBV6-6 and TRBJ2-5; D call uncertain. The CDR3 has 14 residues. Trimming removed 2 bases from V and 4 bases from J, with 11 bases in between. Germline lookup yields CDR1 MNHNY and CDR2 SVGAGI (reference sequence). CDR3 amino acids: CASSYTRLGETQYF. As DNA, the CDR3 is TGTGCCAGCAGTTACACTCGCTTGGGAGAGACCCAGTACTTC.

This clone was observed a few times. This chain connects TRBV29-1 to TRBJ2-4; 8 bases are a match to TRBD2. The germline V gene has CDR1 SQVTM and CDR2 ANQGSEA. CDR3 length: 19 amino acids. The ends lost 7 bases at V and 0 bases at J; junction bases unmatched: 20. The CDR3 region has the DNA TGCAGCGCTACCGAAAGGACTAGCACACGGATACTAGCCAAAAACATTCAGTACTTC. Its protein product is CSATERTSTRILAKNIQYF.

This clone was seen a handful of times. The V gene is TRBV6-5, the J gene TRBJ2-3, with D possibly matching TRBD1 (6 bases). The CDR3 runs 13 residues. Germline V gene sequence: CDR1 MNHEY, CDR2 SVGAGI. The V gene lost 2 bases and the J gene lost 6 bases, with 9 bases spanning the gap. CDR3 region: CASSYNRDDTQYF. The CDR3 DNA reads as TGTGCCAGCAGTTACAACAGGGATGATACGCAGTATTTT.

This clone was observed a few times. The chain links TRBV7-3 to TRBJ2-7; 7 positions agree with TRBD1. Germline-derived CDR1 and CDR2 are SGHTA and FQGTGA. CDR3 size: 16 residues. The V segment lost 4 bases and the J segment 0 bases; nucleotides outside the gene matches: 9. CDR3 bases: TGTGCCAGCAGCTCAAGACAGGGATTCCACTCCTACGAGCAGTACTTC. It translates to CASSSRQGFHSYEQYF.

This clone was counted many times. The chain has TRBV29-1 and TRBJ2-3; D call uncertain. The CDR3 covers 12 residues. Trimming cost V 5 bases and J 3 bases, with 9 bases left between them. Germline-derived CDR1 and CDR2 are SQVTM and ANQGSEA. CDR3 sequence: CSVSAITDTQYF. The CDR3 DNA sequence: TGCAGCGTTTCGGCCATAACAGATACGCAGTATTTT.

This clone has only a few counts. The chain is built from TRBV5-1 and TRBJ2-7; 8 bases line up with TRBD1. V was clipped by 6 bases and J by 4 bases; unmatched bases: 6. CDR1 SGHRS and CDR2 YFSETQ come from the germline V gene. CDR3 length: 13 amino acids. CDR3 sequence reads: CASTRTGSYEQYF. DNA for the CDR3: TGCGCCAGCACCAGGACAGGGAGTTACGAGCAGTACTTC. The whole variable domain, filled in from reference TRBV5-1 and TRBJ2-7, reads KAGVTQTPRYLIKTRGQQVTLSCSPISGHRSVSWYQQTPGQGLQFLFEYFSETQRNKGNFPGRFSGRQFSNSRSEMNVSTLELGDSALYLCASTRTGSYEQYFGPGTRLTVT.

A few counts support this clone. The CDR3 here is CASSSGTAPFYEQYF. DNA of the CDR3: TGTGCCAGCAGCTCCGGGACAGCGCCCTTCTACGAGCAGTACTTC. This chain uses TRBV5-4 with TRBJ2-7; 7 bases fit TRBD1. Germline values: CDR1 SGHNT, CDR2 YYREEE (reference sequence). The CDR3 has 15 amino acids. V trimming: 3 bases; J trimming: 3 bases; junction bases outside the gene matches: 9.

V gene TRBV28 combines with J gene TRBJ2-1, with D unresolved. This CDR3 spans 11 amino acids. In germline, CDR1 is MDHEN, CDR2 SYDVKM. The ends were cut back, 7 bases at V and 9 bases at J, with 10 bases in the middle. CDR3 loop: CASTPGGEQFF. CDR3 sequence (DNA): TGTGCCAGCACGCCCGGTGGTGAGCAGTTCTTC.

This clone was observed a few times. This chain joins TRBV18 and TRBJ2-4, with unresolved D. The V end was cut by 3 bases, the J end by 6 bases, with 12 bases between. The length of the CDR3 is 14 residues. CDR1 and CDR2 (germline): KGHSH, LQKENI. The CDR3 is CASSPSQDPNIQYF. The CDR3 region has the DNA TGTGCCAGCTCACCTTCGCAGGACCCAAACATTCAGTACTTC.

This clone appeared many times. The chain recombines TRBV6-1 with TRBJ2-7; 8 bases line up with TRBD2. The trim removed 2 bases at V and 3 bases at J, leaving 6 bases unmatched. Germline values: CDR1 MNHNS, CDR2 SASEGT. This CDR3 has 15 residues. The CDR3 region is CASSESLAGNYEQYF. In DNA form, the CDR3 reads TGTGCCAGCAGTGAATCATTAGCGGGGAACTACGAGCAGTACTTC.

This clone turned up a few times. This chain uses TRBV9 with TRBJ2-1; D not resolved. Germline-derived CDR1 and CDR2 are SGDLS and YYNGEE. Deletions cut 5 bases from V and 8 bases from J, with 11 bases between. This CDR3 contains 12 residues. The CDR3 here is CASSEDRDEQFF. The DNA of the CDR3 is TGTGCCAGCAGTGAAGATAGAGATGAGCAGTTCTTC. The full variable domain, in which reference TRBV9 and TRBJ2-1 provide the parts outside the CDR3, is DSGVTQTPKHLITATGQRVTLRCSPRSGDLSVYWYQQSLDQGLQFLIQYYNGEERAKGNILERFSAQQFPDLHSELNLSSLELGDSALYFCASSEDRDEQFFGPGTRLTVL.

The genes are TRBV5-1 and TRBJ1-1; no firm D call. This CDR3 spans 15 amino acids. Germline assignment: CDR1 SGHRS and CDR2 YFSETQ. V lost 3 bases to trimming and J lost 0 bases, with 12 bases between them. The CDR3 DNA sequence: TGCGCCAGCAGCTCGCATCTCCAAGTGAACACTGAAGCTTTCTTT. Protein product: CASSSHLQVNTEAFF.

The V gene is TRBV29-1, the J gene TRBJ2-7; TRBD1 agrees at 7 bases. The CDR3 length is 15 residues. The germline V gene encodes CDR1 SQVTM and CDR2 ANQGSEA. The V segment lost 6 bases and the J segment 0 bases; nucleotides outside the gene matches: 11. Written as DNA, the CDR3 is TGCAGCGTCACCTTGGACAGGACCATCTCCTACGAGCAGTACTTC. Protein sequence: CSVTLDRTISYEQYF.

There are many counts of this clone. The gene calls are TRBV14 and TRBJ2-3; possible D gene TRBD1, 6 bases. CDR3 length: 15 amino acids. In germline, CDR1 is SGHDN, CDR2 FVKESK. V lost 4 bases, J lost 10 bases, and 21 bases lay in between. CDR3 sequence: CASSRSLGRGGSQYF. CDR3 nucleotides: TGTGCCAGCAGCCGTTCCCTCGGTAGAGGGGGATCGCAGTATTTT.